This TCR beta chain was captured by sequencing in a study of technical replicates of blood from a handful of donors. Unmatched junction bases numbered 5, after V lost 4 bases and J lost 3 bases. CDR1 is SQVTM and CDR2 is ANQGSEA in the germline V gene. This CDR3 has 13 amino acids. Sequencing used immunoSEQ multiplex PCR; TCRdb keeps in-frame clones, though not all of them. The sample yields approximately 88,000 clones, about 96% seen once. V gene TRBV29-1 combines with J gene TRBJ1-1; 7 positions agree with TRBD1. Sequences were obtained from T cells isolated from PBMCs. This clonotype was obtained from a human donor in good health. CDR3 DNA: TGCAGCGTTGTTGACAGGGCTCACACTGAAGCTTTCTTT. Its translation is CSVVDRAHTEAFF.